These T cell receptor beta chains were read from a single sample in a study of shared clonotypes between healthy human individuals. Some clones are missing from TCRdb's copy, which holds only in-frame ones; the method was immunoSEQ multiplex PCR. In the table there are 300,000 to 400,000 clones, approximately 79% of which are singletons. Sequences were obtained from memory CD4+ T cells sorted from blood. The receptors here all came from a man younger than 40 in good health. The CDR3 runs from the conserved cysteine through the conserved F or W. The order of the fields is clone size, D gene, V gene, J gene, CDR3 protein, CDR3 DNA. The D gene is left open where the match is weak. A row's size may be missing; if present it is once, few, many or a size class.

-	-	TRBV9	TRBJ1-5	CASSKDGAYQPQHF	TGTGCCAGCAGCAAGGACGGGGCCTATCAGCCCCAGCATTTT
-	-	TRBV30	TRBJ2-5	CAWSKETQYF	TGTGCCTGGAGTAAGGAGACCCAGTACTTC
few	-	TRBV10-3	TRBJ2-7	CAISESDTSYEQYF	TGTGCCATCAGTGAGTCCGACACTTCCTACGAGCAGTACTTC
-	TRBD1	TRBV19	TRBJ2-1	CASSIDPGTGVYNEQFF	TGTGCCAGTAGTATAGATCCCGGGACAGGGGTCTACAATGAGCAGTTCTTC
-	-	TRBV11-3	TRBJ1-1	CASSAMGDSTEAFF	TGTGCCAGCAGCGCGATGGGGGATTCCACTGAAGCTTTCTTT
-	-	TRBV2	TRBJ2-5	CASSAGTQETQYF	TGTGCCAGCAGCGCCGGGACTCAAGAGACCCAGTACTTC
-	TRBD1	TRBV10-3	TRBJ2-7	CAISDDRALLDQYF	TGTGCCATCAGTGACGACAGGGCCCTACTCGATCAGTACTTC
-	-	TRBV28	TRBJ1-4	CASSDRRQMRKLFF	TGTGCCAGCAGCGACAGGCGACAGATGAGGAAACTGTTTTTT
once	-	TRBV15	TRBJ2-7	CATSRDVGLYEQYF	TGTGCCACCAGCAGAGATGTTGGGCTGTACGAGCAGTACTTC
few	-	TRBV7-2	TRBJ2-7	CASRARAGPNYEQYF	TGTGCCAGCAGGGCAAGAGCAGGACCCAATTACGAGCAGTACTTC
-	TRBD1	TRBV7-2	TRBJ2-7	CASRELGTGTYEQYF	TGTGCCAGCAGAGAGCTCGGGACAGGGACCTACGAGCAGTACTTC
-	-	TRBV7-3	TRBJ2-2	CASSQASELFF	TGTGCCAGCAGCCAAGCCTCGGAGCTGTTTTTT
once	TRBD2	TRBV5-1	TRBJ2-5	CASSLTGLAGGLETQYF	TGCGCCAGCAGCTTGACGGGACTAGCGGGAGGATTAGAGACCCAGTACTTC
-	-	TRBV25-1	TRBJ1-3	CASSEEISGNTIYF	TGTGCCAGCAGTGAAGAAATCTCTGGAAACACCATATATTTT
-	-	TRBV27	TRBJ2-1	CASRLKAPKGSEQFF	TGTGCCAGCAGGTTAAAGGCCCCAAAAGGGAGTGAGCAGTTCTTC
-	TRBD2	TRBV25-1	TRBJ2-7	CASSETGRAGQYF	TGTGCCAGCAGTGAGACCGGGAGGGCCGGGCAGTACTTC
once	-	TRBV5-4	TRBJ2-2	CASSLDPVIPTGELFF	TGTGCCAGCAGCTTGGATCCGGTAATACCCACCGGGGAGCTGTTTTTT
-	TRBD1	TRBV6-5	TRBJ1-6	CASSFDRVYNSPLHF	TGTGCCAGCAGCTTCGACAGGGTCTATAATTCACCCCTCCACTTT
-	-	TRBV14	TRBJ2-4	CASSQETTNPIF	TGTGCCAGCAGCCAAGAGACCACGAACCCGATATTC
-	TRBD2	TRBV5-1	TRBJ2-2	CASSSTGWTSPGELFF	TGCGCCAGCAGCAGCACCGGGTGGACTAGTCCCGGGGAGCTGTTTTTT
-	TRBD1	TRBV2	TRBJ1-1	CASRGQLNTEAFF	TGTGCCAGCAGGGGACAGTTGAACACTGAAGCTTTCTTT
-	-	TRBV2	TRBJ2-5	CASSAGAPPYF	TGTGCCAGCAGCGCCGGGGCCCCGCCGTACTTC
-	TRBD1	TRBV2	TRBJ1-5	CASSSDRGNQPQHF	TGTGCCAGCAGCTCCGACAGGGGCAATCAGCCCCAGCATTTT
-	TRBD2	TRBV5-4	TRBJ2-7	CASSLPGGPGEQYF	TGTGCCAGCAGCCTCCCGGGAGGGCCGGGCGAGCAGTACTTC
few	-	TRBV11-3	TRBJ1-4	CASSLTGTDEKLFF	TGTGCCAGCAGCTTAACAGGGACGGACGAAAAACTGTTTTTT